These 26 T cell receptor beta chains were sequenced from one sample in a study of blood T cells in healthy people across ages. A J-beta primer mix and a sample-barcoded 5' primer were used in a second PCR of about 7 to 12 cycles. MiXCR, run by TCRdb on the 5' RACE reads, gives a single entry per CDR3 protein. The sample lists approximately 670,000 distinct CDR3 sequences; roughly 43% were seen once. The sample was blood. Receptor source: an elderly man in good health.

A note on this clonotype: Compared with germline, one end of the junction differs, possibly owing to a read error. This rearrangement joins TRBV11-2 to TRBJ2-2, with TRBD2 as a possible D gene (5 bases). Germline assignment: CDR1 SGHAT and CDR2 FQNNGV. The CDR3 length is 14 residues. Written as DNA, the CDR3 is TGTGCCAGCAGCTTAAGACTAACCACCGGAGAGCTGTTTTTT. It translates to CASSLRLTTGELFF.

This clonotype has a handful of counts. The chain employs TRBV18 and TRBJ2-1; D gene unclear. This CDR3 contains 12 residues. From germline, CDR1 is KGHSH and CDR2 LQKENI. V shed 3 bases and J shed 6 bases, with 6 bases lying between them. CDR3 sequence: CASSPATNEQFF. CDR3 sequence (DNA): TGTGCCAGCTCACCTGCCACCAATGAGCAGTTCTTC.

This clonotype was picked up a small number of times. The rearrangement joins TRBV20-1 to TRBJ2-7, with D perhaps matching TRBD2 (6 bases). Germline assignment: CDR1 DFQATT and CDR2 SNEGSKA (reference sequence). Trimming left V 0 bases short and J 2 bases short, with 14 bases between. This CDR3 contains 15 residues. The CDR3: CSARERPGLPYEQYF. CDR3 sequence (DNA): TGCAGTGCTAGAGAGCGCCCGGGACTCCCCTACGAGCAGTACTTC.

The chain links TRBV29-1 to TRBJ1-1; perhaps TRBD1 as D (5 bases). The V gene lost 4 bases and the J gene lost 1 base, with 19 bases spanning the gap. The germline CDR1 and CDR2 sequences are SQVTM and ANQGSEA. This CDR3 region has 16 residues. The CDR3 spells CSVVGEGGTSNTEAFF. Written as DNA, the CDR3 is TGCAGCGTTGTGGGCGAGGGAGGGACTTCGAACACTGAAGCTTTCTTT.

V is TRBV7-2 and J is TRBJ2-3, with 10 positions matching TRBD1. Losses at the gene ends were 5 bases for V and 2 bases for J; bases not matched to a gene: 19. CDR1 and CDR2 (germline): SGHTA, FQGNSA. This CDR3 has 20 residues. CDR3 region: CASSPRQGAREALSTDTQYF. CDR3 nucleotide sequence: TGTGCCAGCAGCCCTAGACAGGGGGCGCGGGAGGCCTTATCCACAGATACGCAGTATTTT.

This chain links TRBV30 with TRBJ2-2, with no clear D. The CDR3 totals 12 residues. V was cut by 2 bases and J by 4 bases, with 5 bases left in between. CDR1 and CDR2 from the germline V gene are GTSNPN and SVGIG (reference sequence). CDR3 protein: CAWSSGTGELFF. CDR3 bases: TGTGCCTGGAGTTCGGGCACCGGGGAGCTGTTTTTT.

There are a few counts of this clonotype. The V call is TRBV11-3, the J call TRBJ2-5; D is uncertain. Germline V gene data show CDR1 as SGHNT and CDR2 as YENEEA. The CDR3 spans 13 residues. V was pared by 3 bases and J by 2 bases, with 7 bases between. The CDR3 DNA sequence: TGTGCCAGCAGCTTCACCTTACAAGAGACCCAGTACTTC. Amino acids: CASSFTLQETQYF. Complete variable domain (other parts from reference TRBV11-3 and TRBJ2-5): EAGVVQSPRYKIIEKKQPVAFWCNPISGHNTLYWYLQNLGQGPELLIRYENEEAVDDSQLPKDRFSAERLKGVDSTLKIQPAELGDSAVYLCASSFTLQETQYFGPGTRLLVL.

V and J are TRBV11-3 and TRBJ2-1; TRBD1 might be the D (6 bases). CDR1 is SGHNT and CDR2 is YENEEA in the germline V gene. The V and J ends lost 1 base and 1 base respectively, with 14 bases between them. The CDR3 loop spans 17 amino acids. CDR3 nucleotides: TGTGCCAGCAGCTTAGGTCCGAGAGGGGGATCCTACAATGAGCAGTTCTTC. Translated, it gives CASSLGPRGGSYNEQFF.

The rearrangement links TRBV4-1 to TRBJ2-5; no firm D call. This CDR3 is 15 amino acids long. Germline values: CDR1 MGHRA, CDR2 YSYEKL. The V end lost 0 bases, the J end lost 1 base, and 9 bases lay between the germline ends. CDR3 DNA: TGCGCCAGCAGCCAAGAAAGACGGCTCCAAGAGACCCAGTACTTC. Its protein is CASSQERRLQETQYF.

The gene calls are TRBV2 and TRBJ2-2; D uncertain. Trimming took 4 bases from V and 5 from J, leaving 17 bases between them. The CDR3 extends over 16 amino acids. In germline, CDR1 is SNHLY, CDR2 FYNNEI. CDR3 amino acids: CASSVVGSIGTGELFF. CDR3 coding DNA: TGTGCCAGCAGTGTCGTTGGGTCTATTGGAACCGGGGAGCTGTTTTTT.

This clonotype was counted ten times or more. At one end, the junction sequence differs from germline, possibly due to a read error. V usage is TRBV7-9 and J usage is TRBJ2-3; the match to TRBD1 covers 7 bases. The CDR3 extends over 14 amino acids. Germline lookup yields CDR1 SEHNR and CDR2 FQNEAQ (reference sequence). As DNA, the CDR3 is TGTGCCAGCAGTTTAGGGGGCCGCGCAGATACGCAGTATTTT. Protein product: CASSLGGRADTQYF.

The table lists this clonotype with many counts. This rearrangement joins TRBV6-1 to TRBJ2-1; 13 positions agree with TRBD2. CDR1 is MNHNS and CDR2 is SASEGT in the germline V gene. V trimming: 1 base; J trimming: 8 bases; junction bases outside the gene matches: 2. CDR3 length equals 15 residues. CDR3 residues: CASSEGLAGGHEQFF. CDR3 DNA sequence: TGTGCCAGCAGTGAAGGACTAGCGGGAGGTCATGAGCAGTTCTTC.

The genes are TRBV10-2 and TRBJ2-1, with D possibly matching TRBD2 (6 bases). Germline values: CDR1 WSHSY, CDR2 SAAADI. Trimming pared 3 bases from V and 7 bases from J, leaving 13 bases between. There are 14 residues in the CDR3. CDR3 sequence (DNA): TGCGCCAGCAGTGAACTTCGGGGGTTTAATGAGCAGTTCTTC. This sequence encodes CASSELRGFNEQFF.

The rearrangement uses TRBV6-1 and TRBJ1-1, with 10 bases matching TRBD1. The CDR3 contains 15 residues. The trim removed 6 bases at V and 0 bases at J, leaving 4 bases unmatched. Germline CDR1 MNHNS, CDR2 SASEGT. CDR3 loop: CASRPGQGLNTEAFF. The CDR3 nucleotides are TGTGCCAGCAGACCGGGACAGGGGCTGAACACTGAAGCTTTCTTT.

This clonotype was seen repeatedly, ten times or more. The chain uses TRBV11-3 and TRBJ2-3, with 12 positions matching TRBD2. Trimming cost V 6 bases and J 11 bases; bases outside gene matches: 12. The CDR3 has 15 amino acids. From germline, CDR1 is SGHNT and CDR2 YENEEA. CDR3 sequence (DNA): TGTGCCAGCAGTTCCGGCCGACTAGCGGGAGAAATGCAGTATTTT. This sequence encodes CASSSGRLAGEMQYF.

This clonotype was counted between two and nine times. V usage is TRBV7-2 and J usage is TRBJ1-2; D is unclear. Germline CDR1 SGHTA, CDR2 FQGNSA. The CDR3 consists of 14 residues. V lost 1 base and J 2 bases, leaving 8 bases between the germline ends. This CDR3 is CASSLVPQNYGYTF. The DNA of the CDR3 is TGTGCCAGCAGCTTAGTCCCACAGAACTATGGCTACACCTTC.

This clonotype appeared a few times. This chain uses TRBV6-2 or TRBV6-3 with TRBJ1-3, with D tentatively TRBD1 (5 bases). Germline V gives CDR1 MNHEY, CDR2 SVGEGT. Trimming pared 6 bases from V and 3 bases from J, leaving 9 bases between. CDR3 length: 13 amino acids. CDR3 in DNA: TGTGCCAGCAGAGGGACGCTTGGAAACACCATATATTTT. Amino acids: CASRGTLGNTIYF.

The rearrangement joins TRBV15 to TRBJ1-6; no reliable D call. The CDR3 covers 12 residues. V was trimmed by 0 bases and J by 9 bases, leaving 3 bases between them. Germline V gene lookup returns CDR1 LNHNV and CDR2 YYDKDF (reference sequence). The CDR3: CATSRDPSPLHF. DNA for the CDR3: TGTGCCACCAGCAGAGACCCTTCACCCCTCCACTTT. Supplemented by reference TRBV15 and TRBJ1-6, the full variable domain reads DAMVIQNPRYQVTQFGKPVTLSCSQTLNHNVMYWYQQKSSQAPKLLFHYYDKDFNNEADTPDNFQSRRPNTSFCFLDIRSPGLGDTAMYLCATSRDPSPLHFGNGTRLTVT.

J is TRBJ1-2 and V is TRBV10-3; D perhaps matches TRBD1 (6 bases). V was clipped by 3 bases and J by 4 bases, with 12 bases between them. The CDR3 loop spans 14 amino acids. The germline gives CDR1 ENHRY, CDR2 SYGVKD. Here the CDR3 reads CAISEGGFGYGYTF. As DNA, the CDR3 is TGTGCCATCAGTGAAGGGGGTTTCGGCTATGGCTACACCTTC.

This clonotype occurred a few times. The gene calls are TRBV29-1 and TRBJ2-2; TRBD1 aligns across 8 bases. The CDR3 length is 14 residues. Germline CDR1 and CDR2: SQVTM and ANQGSEA. J lost 5 bases, V lost 3 bases, and 5 bases had no gene match. CDR3 sequence: CSVDGQGRTGELFF. The CDR3 DNA reads as TGCAGCGTTGATGGACAGGGACGGACCGGGGAGCTGTTTTTT.

The chain employs TRBV20-1 and TRBJ2-7; TRBD1 might be the D (6 bases). The CDR3 is 13 amino acids. CDR1 DFQATT and CDR2 SNEGSKA come from the germline V gene (reference sequence). V shed 3 bases and J shed 7 bases, with 16 bases lying between them. The CDR3 loop reads CSARGHVSGEQYF. The DNA of the CDR3 is TGCAGTGCTAGGGGACATGTTTCTGGGGAGCAGTACTTC.

The V call is TRBV20-1, the J call TRBJ2-7, with 8 bases aligning to TRBD2. Germline values: CDR1 DFQATT, CDR2 SNEGSKA (reference sequence). CDR3 length: 17 amino acids. Trimming at V came to 3 bases and at J to 0 bases, leaving 13 bases not matched to a gene. CDR3 amino acids: CSASPLFSGATSYEQYF. CDR3 nucleotides: TGCAGTGCTAGTCCCCTTTTTAGCGGGGCCACCTCCTACGAGCAGTACTTC.

The table lists this clonotype with a count of one. This sequence joins TRBV18 and TRBJ2-4, with D perhaps TRBD1 (5 bases). Germline CDR1 reads KGHSH; CDR2 reads LQKENI. The CDR3 extends over 15 amino acids. V gave up 2 bases and J gave up 6 bases, with 14 bases separating them. The CDR3 is CASSPATGVGNIQYF. CDR3 DNA sequence: TGTGCCAGCTCACCAGCTACAGGTGTGGGAAACATTCAGTACTTC.

This clonotype is a singleton in its sample. V usage is TRBV29-1 and J usage is TRBJ2-3, with D possibly being TRBD2 (5 bases). The CDR3 sequence is 16 residues long. From germline, CDR1 is SQVTM and CDR2 ANQGSEA. V was shortened by 4 bases and J by 6 bases, with 23 bases between the two germline ends. CDR3 loop: CSVVPEILLGSDTQYF. CDR3 DNA sequence: TGCAGCGTTGTTCCCGAGATTTTACTAGGTAGTGATACGCAGTATTTT.

The V and J genes are TRBV5-1 and TRBJ2-4; TRBD1 is a possible D gene (6 bases). The J call is doubtful: the DNA matches TRBJ2-7 better. The V gene's germline CDR1 is SGHRS and CDR2 YFSETQ. This CDR3 contains 14 residues. The CDR3 DNA reads as TGCGCCAGCAGCTTGGACAGGGCAGGGAACGAGCAGTACTTC. Translating it yields CASSLDRAGNEQYF.

The table lists this clonotype with a few counts. The gene calls are TRBV27 and TRBJ2-3, with 7 bases lining up with TRBD1. Germline loops: CDR1 MNHEY, CDR2 SMNVEV (reference sequence). The ends lost 5 bases at V and 4 bases at J; junction bases unmatched: 9. This CDR3 region has 15 residues. CDR3 nucleotide sequence: TGTGCCAGCAGTCTTCGACAGGGTGTGGCAGATACGCAGTATTTT. Its protein product is CASSLRQGVADTQYF.